The rows below give T cell receptor beta chains drawn from one sample of a study of T cell responses to AZD1222 COVID-19 vaccine. Assay used: immunoSEQ multiplex PCR; TCRdb lists only in-frame clones, some missing. The profile shows around 150,000 clones, about nine tenths of them singletons. Sequencing was performed on peripheral blood, taken 28 days after the second AZD1222 dose. These receptors were collected from an adult who received the AZD1222 COVID-19 vaccine. Both conserved end residues are part of each CDR3. The D gene is left open where the match is weak. Clone sizes are given selectively: once, few, many, or a class where the clone is expanded.

CASSVDPSGGLENIQYF	TGTGCCAGCAGCGTAGATCCTAGCGGGGGACTAGAAAACATTCAGTACTTC	TRBD2	TRBV9	17	.	TRBJ2-4
CASSLKGVHEQYF	TGTGCCAGCAGTTTAAAAGGGGTCCACGAGCAGTACTTC	.	TRBV27	13	.	TRBJ2-7
CASSSEPGQGAYEQYF	TGTGCCAGCAGCTCAGAACCGGGACAGGGGGCTTACGAGCAGTACTTC	TRBD1	TRBV7-9	16	.	TRBJ2-7
CASSTWDRSYEQYF	TGTGCCAGCAGCACCTGGGACAGAAGCTACGAGCAGTACTTC	TRBD1	TRBV13	14	once	TRBJ2-7
CASSKGQDSNQPQHF	TGTGCCAGTAGTAAAGGACAGGATAGCAATCAGCCCCAGCATTTT	TRBD1	TRBV19	15	.	TRBJ1-5
CASTLGPALGTQYF	TGTGCCAGTACCTTGGGACCGGCCCTGGGGACCCAGTACTTC	.	TRBV19	14	.	TRBJ2-5
CASSLDADTDTQYF	TGTGCCAGCAGCTTAGACGCGGACACAGATACGCAGTATTTT	.	TRBV7-9	14	.	TRBJ2-3
CASSVAQISYEQYF	TGTGCCAGCAGTGTAGCACAGATCTCCTACGAGCAGTACTTC	.	TRBV2	14	once	TRBJ2-7
CSVEKWDVGAFF	TGCAGCGTTGAAAAGTGGGATGTTGGAGCTTTCTTT	.	TRBV29-1	12	.	TRBJ1-1
CASSVERSKANYGYTF	TGTGCCAGCAGCGTAGAGCGCAGCAAGGCTAACTATGGCTACACCTTC	.	TRBV9	16	.	TRBJ1-2
CASSFTDPMNTEAFF	TGTGCCAGCAGTTTTACAGACCCAATGAACACTGAAGCTTTCTTT	.	TRBV27	15	.	TRBJ1-1
CASSADRVFNEQFF	TGTGCCAGCAGTGCGGACAGGGTATTCAATGAGCAGTTCTTC	TRBD1	TRBV25-1	14	.	TRBJ2-1
CASSQTWTSGSADTQYF	TGCGCCAGCAGCCAAACTTGGACTAGCGGTTCTGCGGATACGCAGTATTTT	TRBD2	TRBV4-1	17	.	TRBJ2-3
CASSQYNEQFF	TGTGCCAGCAGTCAGTACAATGAGCAGTTCTTC	.	TRBV27	11	.	TRBJ2-1
CASSRDPTGEKLFF	TGTGCCAGCAGCCGGGATCCCACTGGGGAAAAACTGTTTTTT	.	TRBV7-8	14	once	TRBJ1-4
CASMGFQGQSYNEQFF	TGTGCCAGCATGGGCTTCCAGGGACAGTCCTACAATGAGCAGTTCTTC	TRBD1	TRBV27	16	.	TRBJ2-1
CASSVEVGGTVSSYGYTF	TGTGCCAGCAGCGTAGAGGTTGGGGGGACAGTCTCTTCCTATGGCTACACCTTC	TRBD1	TRBV9	18	.	TRBJ1-2
CASSLWDGNQPQHF	TGTGCCAGCAGCTTATGGGACGGCAATCAGCCCCAGCATTTT	.	TRBV7-8	14	.	TRBJ1-5
CASSALAGAADTQYF	TGTGCCAGCAGCGCCCTAGCGGGAGCCGCAGATACGCAGTATTTT	TRBD2	TRBV13	15	.	TRBJ2-3
CASSTGQGGRYNEQFF	TGTGCCAGTAGTACGGGACAGGGGGGTCGGTACAATGAGCAGTTCTTC	TRBD1	TRBV19	16	.	TRBJ2-1
CASSVGTASGEQYF	TGTGCCAGCAGCGTAGGGACGGCCTCTGGCGAGCAGTACTTC	.	TRBV9	14	.	TRBJ2-7
CASSSGQWAANQPQHF	TGTGCCAGCAGCTCCGGACAGTGGGCCGCTAATCAGCCCCAGCATTTT	.	TRBV7-9	16	.	TRBJ1-5
CASTRTGIGTEAFF	TGTGCCAGCACTCGAACAGGGATAGGTACTGAAGCTTTCTTT	.	TRBV2	14	few	TRBJ1-1
CASSESTRRADTQYF	TGCGCCAGCAGTGAGTCTACCAGACGCGCAGATACGCAGTATTTT	.	TRBV10-2	15	.	TRBJ2-3
CASSYHRENTEAFF	TGTGCCAGCAGTTACCATCGGGAGAACACTGAAGCTTTCTTT	.	TRBV6-2/TRBV6-3	14	.	TRBJ1-1
CASSLVASGNTDTQYF	TGTGCCAGCAGCTTAGTGGCTAGCGGGAACACAGATACGCAGTATTTT	TRBD2	TRBV7-3	16	.	TRBJ2-3
CASSLVSVGEWDNEQFF	TGTGCCAGCAGCTTAGTCTCCGTGGGGGAGTGGGACAATGAGCAGTTCTTC	.	TRBV7-2	17	.	TRBJ2-1
CAIYVRPSGTKRNNEQFF	TGTGCCATCTACGTCCGGCCTAGCGGGACGAAACGAAACAATGAGCAGTTCTTC	TRBD2	TRBV2	18	.	TRBJ2-1
CARSFEASGRAITDTQYF	TGTGCCAGAAGCTTTGAGGCTAGCGGGAGGGCCATAACAGATACGCAGTATTTT	TRBD2	TRBV5-3	18	once	TRBJ2-3
CASRTQGLNTEAFF	TGTGCCAGCAGGACCCAGGGACTGAACACTGAAGCTTTCTTT	.	TRBV2	14	.	TRBJ1-1
CTSSQEGHSGNSPLHF	TGCACCAGCAGCCAAGAGGGACATTCGGGAAATTCACCCCTCCACTTT	.	TRBV1	16	.	TRBJ1-6
CASSYGTGSGELFF	TGCGCCAGCAGCTATGGGACTGGCAGCGGGGAGCTGTTTTTT	.	TRBV5-1	14	.	TRBJ2-2
CASTLGGNQPQHF	TGTGCCAGCACTCTCGGGGGCAATCAGCCCCAGCATTTT	.	TRBV28	13	.	TRBJ1-5
CASSKTGTGLLNTIYF	TGTGCCAGTAGTAAAACCGGGACAGGGTTATTAAACACCATATATTTT	TRBD1	TRBV19	16	.	TRBJ1-3
CASRSPYSIEMAFF	TGTGCCAGCAGGTCCCCCTACAGCATAGAGATGGCTTTCTTT	.	TRBV27	14	.	TRBJ1-1
CASRPTGTGVVEAFF	TGTGCCAGCAGACCTACCGGGACAGGGGTAGTTGAAGCTTTCTTT	TRBD1	TRBV3-1/TRBV3-2	15	.	TRBJ1-1
CASRPPVRTALNSPLHF	TGTGCCAGCCGTCCGCCAGTTCGGACAGCGCTTAATTCACCCCTCCACTTT	.	TRBV6-6	17	.	TRBJ1-6
CASTGLGGGEETQYF	TGTGCCAGCACAGGCCTTGGCGGGGGGGAAGAGACCCAGTACTTC	TRBD2	TRBV5-6	15	.	TRBJ2-5
CASSQDAGGTYNEQFF	TGCGCCAGCAGCCAAGATGCGGGGGGCACCTACAATGAGCAGTTCTTC	TRBD2	TRBV4-3	16	.	TRBJ2-1
CASSQQGGTEAFF	TGTGCCAGCAGCCAGCAGGGCGGCACTGAAGCTTTCTTT	.	TRBV3-1/TRBV3-2	13	.	TRBJ1-1
CAVLAGANEQFF	TGTGCCGTTTTAGCGGGAGCTAATGAGCAGTTCTTC	TRBD2	TRBV30	12	.	TRBJ2-1
CASSLDRAGGPGELFF	TGTGCCAGCAGCTTAGATCGGGCGGGAGGGCCCGGGGAGCTGTTTTTT	TRBD2	TRBV11-2	16	.	TRBJ2-2
CASSLGLVGEQFF	TGCGCCAGCAGCCTTGGACTAGTTGGGGAGCAGTTCTTC	TRBD2	TRBV4-3	13	.	TRBJ2-1
CASSPRSGQGLSGELFF	TGTGCCAGCAGCCCCCGTTCGGGACAGGGTTTGTCCGGGGAGCTGTTTTTT	TRBD1	TRBV9	17	.	TRBJ2-2
CASTSGETQYF	TGTGCCAGTACCTCGGGGGAGACCCAGTACTTC	.	TRBV19	11	.	TRBJ2-5
CASSIVPGPSSNQPQHF	TGTGCCAGTAGTATAGTGCCCGGACCGAGTAGCAATCAGCCCCAGCATTTT	.	TRBV19	17	.	TRBJ1-5